The clone carrying this TCR beta chain was found a few times. Its cognate antigen is unknown. The CDR3 has 15 amino acids. The germline CDR1 and CDR2 sequences are SGHRS and YFSETQ. V was shortened by 4 bases and J by 5 bases, with 15 bases between the two germline ends. The source of the sample is a study of beta chain features in type 1 diabetes. Points from the study as a whole: Patients' naive, central memory and regulatory TCRB repertoires appeared more alike than those of healthy donors. Here, the possible influence of HLA type (on TCRB rearrangement) remained unresolved.

Sequenced material consisted of expressed TCRB transcripts (all of the isolated RNA was reverse transcribed). Libraries were prepared by immunoSEQ multiplex PCR; TCRdb keeps only in-frame clonotypes and omits some of them. Here the sample spans over 700,000 clones, about a sixth being singletons. Sequenced material: naive CD4+ T cells from blood. This TCR derives from a woman younger than 30 in good health. The rearrangement uses TRBV5-1 and TRBJ2-2; possibly TRBD2 for D (6 bases). CDR3 DNA sequence: TGCGCCAGCAGCACGGGAGTTTCCGTTACCGGGGAGCTGTTTTTT. Translating it yields CASSTGVSVTGELFF.